These T cell receptor beta chains were read from a single sample in a study of identical twins. TCRdb reprocessed the 5' RACE reads via MiXCR and lists one record per CDR3 protein. This sample has 1.5 million to 2 million distinct CDR3 sequences, with more than 30% found just once. Sequencing was performed on cord blood. The receptors were sampled from a newborn girl in good health. Both conserved end residues are part of each CDR3. The D gene is left open where the match is weak. Some rows mark clone size as missing; the rest say once, few, many or name a class of expanded clone.

TRBJ2-1 | few | TRBV9 | . | TGTGCCAGTAACCTACAGGGGCGCGGGGATAGTGAGCAGTTCTTC | CASNLQGRGDSEQFF
TRBJ2-3 | . | TRBV2 | TRBD1 | TGTGCCAGCAGTGTATTCCGCTTTTGGACAGGGATGACAGATACGCAGTATTTT | CASSVFRFWTGMTDTQYF
TRBJ1-5 | few | TRBV28 | TRBD1 | TGTGCCAGTGGGACAGTGAGCAATCAGCCCCAGCATTTT | CASGTVSNQPQHF
TRBJ2-1 | . | TRBV7-2 | TRBD2 | TGTGCCAGCAGCTTAGATCCTAGCGGGGATGAGCAGTTCTTC | CASSLDPSGDEQFF
TRBJ2-7 | . | TRBV6-5 | TRBD1 | TGTGCCAGCAGTCCGTCCGGGACAGAGCTTACGAAGCAGTACTTC | CASSPSGTELTKQYF
TRBJ2-7 | . | TRBV2 | . | TGTGCCAGCACCTTCCACGGAGAGCAGTACTTC | CASTFHGEQYF
TRBJ2-3 | . | TRBV9 | . | TGTGCCAGCAGCGTAGCGGGGAATACGCAGTATTTT | CASSVAGNTQYF
TRBJ2-5 | few | TRBV2 | . | TGTGCCAGCAGCCCACTGAGGAGCACGCAAGAGACCCAGTACTTC | CASSPLRSTQETQYF
TRBJ2-5 | once | TRBV11-3 | . | TGTGCCGGCAGCTTAGCCCCGGGGGAAGAGACCCAGTACTTC | CAGSLAPGEETQYF
TRBJ1-4 | . | TRBV12-3/TRBV12-4 | . | TGTGCCAGCACCCCCGCAGAGCTGAGGAGGGAAAAACTGTTTTTT | CASTPAELRREKLFF
TRBJ1-1 | . | TRBV7-6 | TRBD1 | TGTGCCAGCAGCTTTTGGACAGGGGGCGACACTGAAGCTTTCTTT | CASSFWTGGDTEAFF
TRBJ2-7 | . | TRBV6-5 | . | TGTGCCAGCAGTGCCCGGAGCCCCCCCTCCTACGAGCAGTACTTC | CASSARSPPSYEQYF
TRBJ2-3 | few | TRBV10-2 | . | TGCGCCAGCAGCGGCTCTGGGCTAGCAGTAGCAGATACGCAGTATTTT | CASSGSGLAVADTQYF
TRBJ1-1 | . | TRBV6-2/TRBV6-3 | . | TGTGCCAGCAGTTACCGACCCGGACAGCCTGATAGGACTGAAGCTTTCTTT | CASSYRPGQPDRTEAFF
TRBJ2-1 | . | TRBV4-1 | . | TGCGCCAGCAGCCAAGCCTTACCAGAGACCCAGTTCTTC | CASSQALPETQFF
TRBJ2-5 | . | TRBV28 | TRBD2 | TGTGCCAGCATCAAAGCGGGAGGAATACAGACCCAGTACTTC | CASIKAGGIQTQYF
TRBJ2-1 | . | TRBV7-2 | . | TGTGCCAGCAGTCCCACAGGTTTTGAGTCTGAGCAGTTCTTC | CASSPTGFESEQFF
TRBJ2-1 | . | TRBV29-1 | . | TGCAGCGTTGAGGGAGGCTCCTACACTGAGCAGTTCTTC | CSVEGGSYTEQFF
TRBJ2-7 | . | TRBV20-1 | TRBD2 | TGCAGTGCCCCCGGGACTAGCCACGAGCAGTACTTC | CSAPGTSHEQYF
TRBJ2-1 | . | TRBV11-2 | . | TGTGCCAGCAGGAAATCTTTCACTAGCCATTCCTACAATGAGCAGTTCTTC | CASRKSFTSHSYNEQFF
TRBJ2-1 | few | TRBV4-2 | TRBD2 | TGTGCCAGCAGCCAAGGTTACGGCGGGAGCTCCTACAATGAGCAGTTCTTC | CASSQGYGGSSYNEQFF
TRBJ2-7 | . | TRBV27 | . | TGTGCCAGCAGTTTTCTCGGGAGCTCCTACAATGAGCAGTACTTC | CASSFLGSSYNEQYF
TRBJ2-1 | . | TRBV3-1 | . | TGTGCCAGCAGCCAAGATGAAGGGCTATCTACTCGATACAATGAGCAGTTCTTC | CASSQDEGLSTRYNEQFF
TRBJ1-2 | . | TRBV7-2 | . | TGTGCCAGCAGCTTTTCAGGCCATGGCTACACCTTC | CASSFSGHGYTF
TRBJ2-7 | few | TRBV7-9 | TRBD2 | TGTGCCAGCAGCTCAACTACTAGCGGGGGGGCTATGAATGAGCAGTACTTC | CASSSTTSGGAMNEQYF
TRBJ2-7 | . | TRBV2 | TRBD2 | TGTGCCAGCTATGCCGGGACTAGCACCACCTACGAGCAGTACTTC | CASYAGTSTTYEQYF
TRBJ1-3 | . | TRBV29-1 | . | TGCAGCGTTGAAAACCCGGGAAACACCATATATTTT | CSVENPGNTIYF
TRBJ2-2 | . | TRBV12-3/TRBV12-4 | TRBD2 | TGTGCCAGCAGCCCCCTCCCCTTGGGACTAGCGGGGGAACCGAACACCGGGGAGCCGTTTTTT | CASSPLPLGLAGEPNTGEPFF
TRBJ2-3 | . | TRBV24-1 | . | TGTGCCACCAGTGATTGGCGAACCCCTAGCACAGATACGCAGTATTTT | CATSDWRTPSTDTQYF
TRBJ2-2 | . | TRBV27 | . | TGTGCCAGCAGCTCGAGGAAAAGGGGAGGGAACACCGGGGAGCTGTTTTTT | CASSSRKRGGNTGELFF
TRBJ2-5 | . | TRBV10-3 | TRBD2 | TGTGCCATCAGTGAGAGGGGGATGGTGCGGGGGGGAGAGACCCAGTACTTC | CAISERGMVRGGETQYF
TRBJ1-2 | . | TRBV4-1 | TRBD1 | TGCGCCAGCAGCCAAGATCCAGGGACAGCTAACCATGGCTACACCTTC | CASSQDPGTANHGYTF
TRBJ2-5 | many | TRBV9 | . | TGTGCCAGCAGCGACGAGACGTACCAAGAGACCCAGTACTTC | CASSDETYQETQYF
TRBJ2-1 | once | TRBV14 | TRBD2 | TGTGCCAGCAGCCCCTTGGGGAGTCTAGCGGGGGCCTTAAATGAGCAGTTCTTC | CASSPLGSLAGALNEQFF
TRBJ2-3 | many | TRBV27 | . | TGTGCCAGCAGTTTAGTCGGGAGACCCACAGATACGCAGTATTTT | CASSLVGRPTDTQYF
TRBJ1-1 | . | TRBV10-3 | . | TGTGCCATTATTGCCGAACCAGGGCCTTCGAACACTGAAGCTTTCTTT | CAIIAEPGPSNTEAFF
TRBJ2-3 | many | TRBV7-2 | TRBD2 | TGTGCCAGCAGTTTAACTAGCGGGAGGAGCACAGATACGCAGTATTTT | CASSLTSGRSTDTQYF
TRBJ2-3 | . | TRBV3-1 | . | TGTGCCAGCAGCCAAGGTCTGGGAAAGAGCACAGATACGCAGTATTTT | CASSQGLGKSTDTQYF
TRBJ2-7 | . | TRBV20-1 | TRBD1 | TGCAGTGCTAGAGCGACAGGGACCTACGAGCAGTACTTC | CSARATGTYEQYF
TRBJ1-5 | . | TRBV28 | . | TGTGCCAGCAGTTTACGCACGCTAGAAGGCAATCAGCCCCAGCATTTT | CASSLRTLEGNQPQHF
TRBJ2-2 | few | TRBV2 | . | TGTGCCAGCAGTATATACGGGGAGCTGTTTTTT | CASSIYGELFF
TRBJ2-3 | . | TRBV12-5 | . | TGTGCTAGTGCACTTATAGGGGGGCCCACAGATACGCAGTATTTT | CASALIGGPTDTQYF
TRBJ2-2 | once | TRBV20-1 | TRBD2 | TGCAGTGCTAGAGAGACCTTAGGACTAGCGGGAGTCGCCGGGGAGCTGTTTTTT | CSARETLGLAGVAGELFF
TRBJ2-1 | many | TRBV10-3 | . | TGTGCCATCGGCAATGAGCAGTTCTTC | CAIGNEQFF
TRBJ2-5 | . | TRBV2 | TRBD2 | TGTGCCAGCATAAGGGCTAGCGGGAGGAAAGAGACCCAGTACTTC | CASIRASGRKETQYF
TRBJ1-6 | . | TRBV20-1 | TRBD1 | TGCAGTGCTAAGATGGGACAGGGGCTCTATAATTCACCCCTCCACTTT | CSAKMGQGLYNSPLHF
TRBJ2-1 | few | TRBV4-2 | . | TGTGCCAGCAGCCAAGCCACGCTACTCTCCTACAATGAGCAGTTCTTC | CASSQATLLSYNEQFF
TRBJ2-5 | . | TRBV5-6 | . | TGTGCCAGCAGCTTGTGGGATGACGGGATAAGAACCTTAACGCAAGAGACCCAGTACTTC | CASSLWDDGIRTLTQETQYF
TRBJ2-5 | . | TRBV6-5 | TRBD1 | TGTGCCAGCAGTCGGGACAGGGCGAAAGAGACCCAGTACTTC | CASSRDRAKETQYF
TRBJ2-7 | . | TRBV20-1 | TRBD2 | TGCGGTGCTAGATCTAGCGGGAAAGCCTACGAGCAGTACTTC | CGARSSGKAYEQYF
TRBJ1-1 | . | TRBV9 | TRBD1 | TGTGCCAGCAGCGTAGCTGGACAGGGGAACACTGAAGCTTTCTTT | CASSVAGQGNTEAFF
TRBJ2-2 | . | TRBV21-1 | . | TGTGCCAGCAGCAAGCCGGGACAGGGCTACACCGGGGAGCTGTTTTTT | CASSKPGQGYTGELFF